This TCR beta chain emerged from a study of T cell responses to AZD1222 COVID-19 vaccine. As to this clone: Its antigen is not identified.

The assay was immunoSEQ multiplex PCR, and TCRdb's table has in-frame clones only and misses some. Found here are 90,000 to 110,000 clones, roughly 88% of them singletons; the top ten hold roughly 13%. Study-wide results and limits: A mostly white British donor set with more females was recruited, and clonal diversity was possibly underestimated. Within unmutated variant regions lay the reported targets of nearly half of spike-specific TCRs.

The CDR3 contains 15 residues. Germline assignment: CDR1 SGHTA and CDR2 FQGNSA. Trimming removed 1 base from V and 5 bases from J, with 12 bases in between. The TCR comes from an adult in good health. Source: peripheral blood, taken on day 0 of MenACWY control vaccination. The chain employs TRBV7-2 and TRBJ2-1; either TRBD1 or TRBD2 may fit D (5 bases each). CDR3 DNA: TGTGCCAGCAGCTTAGTAGCGACAGACAACAATGAGCAGTTCTTC. Protein product: CASSLVATDNNEQFF.